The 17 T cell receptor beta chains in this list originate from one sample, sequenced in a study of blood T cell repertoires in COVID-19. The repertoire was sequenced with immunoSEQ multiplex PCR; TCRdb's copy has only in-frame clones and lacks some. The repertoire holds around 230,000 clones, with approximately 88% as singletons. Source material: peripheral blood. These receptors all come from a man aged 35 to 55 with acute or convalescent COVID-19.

For the CDR3, the DNA is TGTGCCAGCTCACCCGAGAGAGAGCAGTACTTC. Residues: CASSPEREQYF. This rearrangement joins TRBV18 to TRBJ2-7; no clear D gene. CDR3 length: 11 amino acids. V lost 3 bases, J lost 7 bases, and 7 bases lay in between. The germline V gene encodes CDR1 KGHSH and CDR2 LQKENI.

For the CDR3, the DNA is TGTGCCAGCAGCACCCCTAGAATTGCCGGGAGGACTCACGAGCAGTACTTC. It yields the protein CASSTPRIAGRTHEQYF. The chain uses TRBV21-1 and TRBJ2-7; TRBD2 reflects the table's D call only, with no check against the DNA. TRBV21-1 constitutes a pseudogene. This CDR3 is 17 amino acids long.

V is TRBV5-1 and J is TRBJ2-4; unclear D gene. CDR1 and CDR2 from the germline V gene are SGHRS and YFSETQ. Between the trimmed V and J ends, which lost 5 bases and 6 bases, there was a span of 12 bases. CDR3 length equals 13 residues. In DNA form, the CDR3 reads TGCGCCAGCAGACTCAATCGAGGAAACATTCAGTACTTC. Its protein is CASRLNRGNIQYF.

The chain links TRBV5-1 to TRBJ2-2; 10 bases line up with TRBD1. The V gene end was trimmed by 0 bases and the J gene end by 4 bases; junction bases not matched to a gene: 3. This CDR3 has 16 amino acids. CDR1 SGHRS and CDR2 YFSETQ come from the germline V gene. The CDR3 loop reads CASSLGQGAGTGELFF. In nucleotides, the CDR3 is TGCGCCAGCAGCTTGGGACAGGGGGCTGGCACCGGGGAGCTGTTTTTT.

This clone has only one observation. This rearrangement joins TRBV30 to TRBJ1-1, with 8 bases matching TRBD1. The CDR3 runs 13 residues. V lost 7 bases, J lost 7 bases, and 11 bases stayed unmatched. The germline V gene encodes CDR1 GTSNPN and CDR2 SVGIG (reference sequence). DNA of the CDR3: TGTGCCTACCAAACGGACAGGGCCGGTGAAGCTTTCTTT. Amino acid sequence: CAYQTDRAGEAFF.

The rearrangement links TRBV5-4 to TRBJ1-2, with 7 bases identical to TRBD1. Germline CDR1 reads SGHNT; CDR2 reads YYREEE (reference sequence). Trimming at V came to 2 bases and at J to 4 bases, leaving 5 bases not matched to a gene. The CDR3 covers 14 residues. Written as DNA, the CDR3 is TGTGCCAGCAGCTTCGGACAGGAATCCTATGGCTACACCTTC. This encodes CASSFGQESYGYTF.

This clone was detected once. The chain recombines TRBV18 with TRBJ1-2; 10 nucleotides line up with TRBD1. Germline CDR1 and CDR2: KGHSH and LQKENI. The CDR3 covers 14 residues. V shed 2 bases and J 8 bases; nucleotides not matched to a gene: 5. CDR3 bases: TGTGCCAGCTCACCAGAGGGACAGGGGTCCGGCTACACCTTC. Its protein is CASSPEGQGSGYTF. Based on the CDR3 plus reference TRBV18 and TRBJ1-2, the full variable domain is NAGVMQNPRHLVRRRGQEARLRCSPMKGHSHVYWYRQLPEEGLKFMVYLQKENIIDESGMPKERFSAEFPKEGPSILRIQQVVRGDSAAYFCASSPEGQGSGYTFGSGTRLTVV.

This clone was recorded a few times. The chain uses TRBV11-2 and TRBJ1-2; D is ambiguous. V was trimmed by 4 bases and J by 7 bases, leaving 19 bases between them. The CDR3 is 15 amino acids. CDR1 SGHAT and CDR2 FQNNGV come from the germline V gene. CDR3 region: CASSSTTDVEGGYTF. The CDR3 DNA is TGTGCCAGCAGCTCCACCACGGACGTGGAGGGTGGCTACACCTTC.

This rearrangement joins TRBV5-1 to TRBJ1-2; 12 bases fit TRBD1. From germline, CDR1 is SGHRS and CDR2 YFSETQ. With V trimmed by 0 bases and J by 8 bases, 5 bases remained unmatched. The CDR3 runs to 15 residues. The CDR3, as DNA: TGCGCCAGCAGCTTGGAACCCGGGACAGGGGGCGGCTACACCTTC. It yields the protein CASSLEPGTGGGYTF.

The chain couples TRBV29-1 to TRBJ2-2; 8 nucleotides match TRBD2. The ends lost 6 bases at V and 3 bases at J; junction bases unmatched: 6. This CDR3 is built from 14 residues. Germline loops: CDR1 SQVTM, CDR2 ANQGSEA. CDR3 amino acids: CSVRREVDTGELFF. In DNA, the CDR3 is TGCAGCGTCCGGCGGGAGGTCGACACCGGGGAGCTGTTTTTT.

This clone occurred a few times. In DNA, the CDR3 is TGTGCCAGTAGTAAAAGAGCGGGAGGGGGCAATGAGCAGTTCTTC. Its translation: CASSKRAGGGNEQFF. The rearrangement joins TRBV19 to TRBJ2-1, with 10 nucleotides matching TRBD2. Trimming at V came to 4 bases and at J to 6 bases, leaving 6 bases not matched to a gene. Germline V gives CDR1 LNHDA, CDR2 SQIVND (reference sequence). The CDR3 consists of 15 residues. The full variable domain, its missing parts supplied by reference TRBV19 and TRBJ2-1, is DGGITQSPKYLFRKEGQNVTLSCEQNLNHDAMYWYRQDPGQGLRLIYYSQIVNDFQKGDIAEGYSVSREKKESFPLTVTSAQKNPTAFYLCASSKRAGGGNEQFFGPGTRLTVL.

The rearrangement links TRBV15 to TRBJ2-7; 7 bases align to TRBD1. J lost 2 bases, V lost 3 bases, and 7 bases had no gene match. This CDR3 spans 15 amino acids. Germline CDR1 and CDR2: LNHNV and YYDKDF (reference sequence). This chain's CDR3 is CATSRGTAITYEQYF. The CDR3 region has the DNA TGTGCCACCAGCAGGGGGACAGCAATAACCTACGAGCAGTACTTC.

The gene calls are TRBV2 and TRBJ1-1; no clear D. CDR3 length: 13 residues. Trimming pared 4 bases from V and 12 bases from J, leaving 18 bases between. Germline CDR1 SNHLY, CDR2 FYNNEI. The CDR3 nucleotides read TGTGCCAGCAGTGCATTGACGGCTAGTCCAACTTTCTTT. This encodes CASSALTASPTFF. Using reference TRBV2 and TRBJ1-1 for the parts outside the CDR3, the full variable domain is EPEVTQTPSHQVTQMGQEVILRCVPISNHLYFYWYRQILGQKVEFLVSFYNNEISEKSEIFDDQFSVERPDGSNFTLKIRSTKLEDSAMYFCASSALTASPTFFGQGTRLTVV.

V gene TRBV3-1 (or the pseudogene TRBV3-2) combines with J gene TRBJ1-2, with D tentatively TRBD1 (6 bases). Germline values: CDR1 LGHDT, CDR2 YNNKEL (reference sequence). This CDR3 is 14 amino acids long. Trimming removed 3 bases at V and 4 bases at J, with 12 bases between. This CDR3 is CASSHFTGTYGYTF. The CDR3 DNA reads TGTGCCAGCAGCCACTTTACAGGGACCTATGGCTACACCTTC.

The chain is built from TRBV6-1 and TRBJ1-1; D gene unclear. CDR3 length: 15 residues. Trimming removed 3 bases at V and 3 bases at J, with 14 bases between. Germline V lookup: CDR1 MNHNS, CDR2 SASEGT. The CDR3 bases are TGTGCCAGCAGTGATATTTTCGGGGAGGACACTGAAGCTTTCTTT. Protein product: CASSDIFGEDTEAFF.

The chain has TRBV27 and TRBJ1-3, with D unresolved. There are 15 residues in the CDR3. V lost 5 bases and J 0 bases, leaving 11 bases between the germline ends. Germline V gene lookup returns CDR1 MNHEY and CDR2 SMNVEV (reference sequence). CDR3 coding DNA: TGTGCCAGCAGTCAAACGGGAACCTCTGGAAACACCATATATTTT. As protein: CASSQTGTSGNTIYF.

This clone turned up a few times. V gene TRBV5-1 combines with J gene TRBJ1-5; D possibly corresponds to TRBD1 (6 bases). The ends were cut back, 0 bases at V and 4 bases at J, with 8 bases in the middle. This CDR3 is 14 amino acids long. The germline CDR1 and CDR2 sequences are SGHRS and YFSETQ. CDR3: CASSLGGRNQPQHF. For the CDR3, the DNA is TGCGCCAGCAGCTTGGGGGGGCGGAATCAGCCCCAGCATTTT. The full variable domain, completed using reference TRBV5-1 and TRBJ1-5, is KAGVTQTPRYLIKTRGQQVTLSCSPISGHRSVSWYQQTPGQGLQFLFEYFSETQRNKGNFPGRFSGRQFSNSRSEMNVSTLELGDSALYLCASSLGGRNQPQHFGDGTRLSIL.